Listed below are T cell receptor beta chains from one sample, sequenced in a study of T-cell reconstitution after alpha-beta-depleted transplantation in children. TCRdb reprocessed the PCR reads with MiXCR, giving one entry per CDR3 protein. The data contain some 43,000 distinct CDR3 sequences, approximately 9.2% of them seen just once; the ten biggest clones take up 25% to 30%. The sample was PBMCs, mostly from graft donor cells, taken 60 days after TCRalphabeta/CD19-depleted stem cell transplant. The source is a male patient between 2 and 10 years old who had a stem cell transplant for chronic granulomatous disease, so the T cells may come from the graft donor. Each CDR3 is given with its conserved first and last residue. The D gene is left open where the match is weak. Clone sizes are given selectively: once, few, many, or a class where the clone is expanded.

CDR3 length,D gene,V gene,clone size,J gene,CDR3 protein,CDR3 DNA
14,NA,TRBV5-1,many,TRBJ1-4,CASSLVPKSEKLFF,TGCGCCAGCAGCTTGGTCCCGAAGAGTGAAAAACTGTTTTTT
19,NA,TRBV6-5,many,TRBJ2-6,CASSFLSGRFSSGANVLTF,TGTGCCAGCAGTTTTCTCTCCGGACGGTTTAGCTCTGGGGCCAACGTCCTGACTTTC
17,NA,TRBV5-6,many,TRBJ2-2,CASSGTLTGQNTGELFF,TGTGCCAGCAGCGGGACCTTGACGGGACAGAACACCGGGGAGCTGTTTTTT
14,TRBD2,TRBV20-1,NA,TRBJ2-1,CSASTGLAGNEQFF,TGCAGTGCTAGTACCGGACTAGCAGGCAATGAGCAGTTCTTC
13,NA,TRBV4-1,NA,TRBJ2-7,CASGRGRLYEQYF,TGTGCCAGCGGCCGGGGGCGCCTCTACGAGCAGTACTTC
15,TRBD1,TRBV9,many,TRBJ2-2,CASSFRTGPYWELFF,TGTGCCAGCAGCTTTCGGACAGGGCCATATTGGGAGCTGTTTTTT
17,NA,TRBV7-9,many,TRBJ2-7,CASSYSIIGTSTYEQYF,TGTGCCAGCAGCTACAGTATTATCGGGACATCCACGTACGAGCAGTACTTC
14,NA,TRBV29-1,few,TRBJ1-1,CSVDSIPRGTEAFF,TGCAGCGTTGATTCGATCCCTCGCGGCACTGAAGCTTTCTTT
19,TRBD1,TRBV5-4,many,TRBJ2-3,CASSLITLETGVLTDTQYF,TGTGCCAGCAGCTTGATCACCCTAGAGACAGGGGTTCTCACAGATACGCAGTATTTT
14,NA,TRBV5-4,many,TRBJ2-1,CASSPPESYNEQFF,TGTGCCAGCAGCCCCCCGGAGAGTTACAATGAGCAGTTCTTC
12,NA,TRBV29-1,many,TRBJ2-5,CSVAGSSETQYF,TGCAGCGTTGCGGGGAGTAGTGAGACCCAGTACTTC
15,TRBD2,TRBV4-2,many,TRBJ2-1,CASSQEASGTDEQFF,TGTGCCAGCAGCCAAGAAGCTAGCGGGACGGATGAGCAGTTCTTC
12,NA,TRBV6-2/TRBV6-3,many,TRBJ2-3,CASSYLEDTQYF,TGTGCCAGCAGTTACTTGGAGGATACGCAGTATTTT
18,TRBD2,TRBV7-3,few,TRBJ2-7,CASSLRGKAGGKPHEQYF,TGTGCCAGCAGCTTAAGGGGGAAAGCGGGAGGGAAACCCCACGAGCAGTACTTC
15,NA,TRBV7-6,few,TRBJ2-7,CASSHNQAPSYEQYF,TGTGCCAGCAGCCACAATCAGGCACCCTCCTACGAGCAGTACTTC
13,NA,TRBV29-1,many,TRBJ2-3,CSVAGWNSDTQYF,TGCAGCGTTGCGGGCTGGAATTCAGATACGCAGTATTTT
16,TRBD2,TRBV16,NA,TRBJ2-1,CASSQWASGAYNEQFF,TGTGCCAGCAGCCAATGGGCTAGCGGGGCCTACAATGAGCAGTTCTTC
15,NA,TRBV10-2,many,TRBJ2-7,CASSPHIGNPYEQYF,TGCGCCAGCAGCCCTCATATTGGGAACCCCTACGAGCAGTACTTC
18,TRBD2,TRBV20-1,many,TRBJ2-4,CSARDRSASGSIKNIQYF,TGCAGTGCCAGAGATCGGAGCGCTAGCGGGAGTATTAAAAACATTCAGTACTTC
14,NA,TRBV27,medium-sized,TRBJ1-6,CASSLEVRDSPLHF,TGTGCCAGCAGTTTAGAAGTTAGAGATTCACCCCTCCACTTT
11,NA,TRBV7-2,many,TRBJ2-7,CASSLVGEQYF,TGTGCCAGCAGCTTAGTGGGCGAGCAGTACTTC
15,NA,TRBV4-1,NA,TRBJ1-1,CASSHNRGRDTEAFF,TGCGCCAGCAGCCACAATCGGGGCAGGGACACTGAAGCTTTCTTT
15,TRBD2,TRBV6-1,few,TRBJ2-1,CASSLAGLAGYEQFF,TGTGCCAGCAGCCTGGCCGGGCTAGCGGGTTATGAGCAGTTCTTC
16,TRBD1,TRBV6-5,NA,TRBJ2-6,CASSYSTGAGANVLTF,TGTGCCAGCAGTTACTCGACAGGGGCTGGGGCCAACGTCCTGACTTTC
15,TRBD1,TRBV12-3/TRBV12-4,NA,TRBJ1-6,CASSLFGQGDSPLHF,TGTGCCAGCAGTTTATTTGGCCAGGGGGATTCACCCCTCCACTTT
12,NA,TRBV20-1,many,TRBJ2-3,CSARVSGVTQYF,TGCAGTGCTAGAGTATCGGGAGTCACGCAGTATTTT
16,TRBD1,TRBV6-1,few,TRBJ1-2,CASSDKTGLVNYGYTF,TGTGCCAGCAGTGATAAGACAGGGTTAGTAAACTATGGCTACACCTTC
14,NA,TRBV7-9,many,TRBJ2-3,CASSWTTLTDTQYF,TGTGCCAGCAGCTGGACTACCCTCACAGATACGCAGTATTTT
13,TRBD1,TRBV6-7,NA,TRBJ2-7,CASKPGQGCEQYF,TGTGCCAGCAAACCGGGACAGGGGTGCGAGCAGTACTTC
16,TRBD1,TRBV10-3,few,TRBJ1-1,CAISPWAGTGGTEAFF,TGTGCCATCAGCCCGTGGGCGGGGACAGGCGGGACTGAAGCTTTCTTT
20,NA,TRBV29-1,many,TRBJ2-5,CSVEDPRDKRGSGSQETQYF,TGCAGCGTTGAAGATCCTCGTGACAAGAGAGGGTCTGGGTCTCAAGAGACCCAGTACTTC
16,TRBD1,TRBV4-1,many,TRBJ1-2,CASSQEGQGAFYGYTF,TGCGCCAGCAGCCAAGAGGGACAGGGGGCTTTCTATGGCTACACCTTC
18,NA,TRBV19,many,TRBJ1-3,CASSIGRARRTSGNTIYF,TGTGCCAGTAGTATCGGACGGGCCCGACGGACCTCTGGAAACACCATATATTTT
11,NA,TRBV20-1,many,TRBJ1-4,CSAPAGEKLFF,TGCAGTGCTCCCGCGGGGGAAAAACTGTTTTTT
14,NA,TRBV20-1,many,TRBJ2-1,CSALLGNAYNEQFF,TGCAGTGCACTCCTGGGAAATGCATACAATGAGCAGTTCTTC
15,TRBD2,TRBV9,medium-sized,TRBJ2-7,CASSVLAGGVYEQYF,TGTGCCAGCAGCGTACTGGCGGGGGGCGTGTACGAGCAGTACTTC
14,TRBD2,TRBV20-1,NA,TRBJ2-3,CSVASGRGADTQYF,TGCAGTGTTGCTAGCGGGAGAGGGGCAGATACGCAGTATTTT
12,NA,TRBV18,many,TRBJ2-5,CASSPYQETQYF,TGTGCCAGCTCACCGTACCAAGAGACCCAGTACTTC
15,NA,TRBV11-3,once,TRBJ2-3,CASSLAGWDTDTQYF,TGTGCCAGCAGCTTAGCGGGATGGGACACAGATACGCAGTATTTT
14,NA,TRBV7-9,many,TRBJ2-7,CASSFTGSLGEQYF,TGTGCCAGCAGCTTCACCGGGTCCCTGGGGGAGCAGTACTTC
16,TRBD2,TRBV6-5,few,TRBJ2-1,CASSYGGLAGSNEQFF,TGTGCCAGCAGTTACGGCGGACTAGCGGGATCGAATGAGCAGTTCTTC
14,NA,TRBV6-5,NA,TRBJ2-5,CASSHPTSKETQYF,TGTGCCAGCAGTCACCCGACTAGTAAGGAGACCCAGTACTTC
12,NA,TRBV5-1,many,TRBJ2-3,CASSPTTDTQYF,TGCGCCAGCAGCCCCACCACAGATACGCAGTATTTT
17,TRBD2,TRBV12-3/TRBV12-4,many,TRBJ2-1,CASMNAPGLGYYNEQFF,TGTGCCAGCATGAACGCGCCGGGACTAGGATATTACAATGAGCAGTTCTTC
18,TRBD2,TRBV24-1,NA,TRBJ2-1,CATSDPNSGRTSNNEQFF,TGTGCCACCAGTGACCCCAATAGCGGGAGGACCTCAAACAATGAGCAGTTCTTC
12,NA,TRBV11-2,few,TRBJ1-5,CASSLPSQPQHF,TGTGCCAGCAGCTTACCAAGTCAGCCCCAGCATTTT
22,TRBD2,TRBV6-2/TRBV6-3,many,TRBJ2-6,CASSSGGRLAGGPSPGANVLTF,TGTGCCAGCAGTTCAGGGGGAAGACTAGCGGGAGGGCCCTCGCCTGGGGCCAACGTCCTGACTTTC
13,NA,TRBV18,many,TRBJ2-7,CASSSSLGDEQYF,TGTGCCAGCTCATCCTCCCTGGGCGACGAGCAGTACTTC
16,NA,TRBV20-1,many,TRBJ1-1,CSARAWGGGKNTEAFF,TGCAGTGCTAGAGCCTGGGGAGGAGGAAAGAACACTGAAGCTTTCTTT